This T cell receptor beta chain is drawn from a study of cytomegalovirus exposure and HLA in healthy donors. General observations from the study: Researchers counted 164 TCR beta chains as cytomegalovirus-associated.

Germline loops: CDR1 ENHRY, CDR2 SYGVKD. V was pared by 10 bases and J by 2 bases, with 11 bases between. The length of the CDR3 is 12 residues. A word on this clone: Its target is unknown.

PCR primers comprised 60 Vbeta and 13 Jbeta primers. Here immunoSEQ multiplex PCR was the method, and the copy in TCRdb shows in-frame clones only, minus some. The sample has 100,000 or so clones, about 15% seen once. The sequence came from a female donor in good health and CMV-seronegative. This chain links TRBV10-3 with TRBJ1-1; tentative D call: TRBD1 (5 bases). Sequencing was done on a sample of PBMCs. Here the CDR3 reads CATHDSNTEAFF. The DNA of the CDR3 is TGTGCCACCCACGACAGTAACACTGAAGCTTTCTTT.